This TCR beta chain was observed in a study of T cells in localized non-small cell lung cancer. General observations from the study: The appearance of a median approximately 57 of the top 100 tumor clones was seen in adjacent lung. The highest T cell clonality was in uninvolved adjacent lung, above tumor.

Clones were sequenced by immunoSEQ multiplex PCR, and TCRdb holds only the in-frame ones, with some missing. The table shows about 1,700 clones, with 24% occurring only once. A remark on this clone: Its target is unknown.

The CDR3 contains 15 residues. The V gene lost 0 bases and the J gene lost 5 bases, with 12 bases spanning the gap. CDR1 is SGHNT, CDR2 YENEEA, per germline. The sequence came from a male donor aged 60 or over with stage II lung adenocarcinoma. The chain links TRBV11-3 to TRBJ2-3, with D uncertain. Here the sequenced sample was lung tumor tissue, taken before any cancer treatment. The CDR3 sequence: CASSLEDSGVDTQYF. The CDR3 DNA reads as TGTGCCAGCAGCTTAGAGGATAGTGGGGTAGATACGCAGTATTTT. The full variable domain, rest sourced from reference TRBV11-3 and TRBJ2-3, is EAGVVQSPRYKIIEKKQPVAFWCNPISGHNTLYWYLQNLGQGPELLIRYENEEAVDDSQLPKDRFSAERLKGVDSTLKIQPAELGDSAVYLCASSLEDSGVDTQYFGPGTRLTVL.